Presented here are 22 T cell receptor beta chains from one specimen sequenced in a study of cytomegalovirus exposure and HLA in healthy donors. PCR used 60 Vbeta primers and 13 Jbeta primers. Only in-frame clones appear in the TCRdb table, and some are missing; sequencing was by immunoSEQ multiplex PCR. The table has 150,000 to 200,000 clones, about 85% seen once; the top ten hold about 2.5%. The specimen was PBMCs. Source of these receptors: a man aged 25 to 40 in good health and CMV-seropositive.

CDR3 nucleotides: TGCGCCAGCAGCTCAGGGACTCCTGGAGATACGCAGTATTTT. Amino acids: CASSSGTPGDTQYF. The genes are TRBV5-1 and TRBJ2-3; tentative D call: TRBD2 (6 bases). The V end lost 3 bases, the J end lost 5 bases, and 13 bases lay between the germline ends. This CDR3 contains 14 residues. Germline assignment: CDR1 SGHRS and CDR2 YFSETQ.

V and J are TRBV19 and TRBJ2-5; D perhaps matches TRBD1 (6 bases). The CDR3 covers 13 residues. Germline V lookup: CDR1 LNHDA, CDR2 SQIVND (reference sequence). The germline V and J ends were trimmed by 6 bases and 1 base, with 9 bases remaining between them. CDR3 sequence: CASSGDIQETQYF. CDR3 nucleotide sequence: TGTGCCAGTAGCGGGGACATCCAAGAGACCCAGTACTTC.

On this clone itself: At one end the junction does not follow the germline gene, possibly because of a read error. Distinct nucleotide sequences in the sample also encode this CDR3. The V and J genes are TRBV5-1 and TRBJ2-1; the match to TRBD1 covers 10 bases. This CDR3 region has 15 residues. From germline, CDR1 is SGHRS and CDR2 YFSETQ. CDR3 loop: CASSLVGQGVSEQFF. For the CDR3, the DNA is TGTGCCAGCAGCTTGGTTGGACAGGGGGTTAGTGAGCAGTTCTTC.

This chain uses TRBV13 with TRBJ2-7; 12 nucleotides match TRBD2. This CDR3 contains 15 residues. Losses at the gene ends were 5 bases for V and 0 bases for J; bases not matched to a gene: 2. Germline V lookup: CDR1 PRHDT, CDR2 FYEKMQ (reference sequence). The CDR3 is CASSVGLAGSYEQYV. The CDR3 DNA sequence: TGTGCCAGCAGCGTGGGACTAGCGGGCTCCTACGAGCAGTACGTC.

The genes are TRBV4-1 and TRBJ2-1; D is perhaps TRBD2 (5 bases). The V gene lost 1 base and the J gene lost 9 bases, with 13 bases spanning the gap. The CDR3 totals 14 residues. Germline values: CDR1 MGHRA, CDR2 YSYEKL. The CDR3 loop reads CASSQGEGLGEQFF. As DNA, the CDR3 is TGCGCCAGCAGCCAAGGCGAGGGCTTGGGTGAGCAGTTCTTC.

This chain's CDR3 is CASSEQGSGYNEQFF. The CDR3 bases are TGTGCCAGCAGTGAACAGGGTAGCGGTTACAATGAGCAGTTCTTC. The V call is TRBV2, the J call TRBJ2-1; the D gene is possibly TRBD2 (6 bases). CDR1 is SNHLY, CDR2 FYNNEI, per germline. This CDR3 has 15 residues. The ends were cut back, 2 bases at V and 4 bases at J, with 12 bases in the middle. Drawing the rest from reference TRBV2 and TRBJ2-1, the complete variable domain is EPEVTQTPSHQVTQMGQEVILRCVPISNHLYFYWYRQILGQKVEFLVSFYNNEISEKSEIFDDQFSVERPDGSNFTLKIRSTKLEDSAMYFCASSEQGSGYNEQFFGPGTRLTVL.

V and J are TRBV11-3 and TRBJ2-4; 11 bases agree with TRBD1. Germline V gives CDR1 SGHNT, CDR2 YENEEA. Unmatched junction bases numbered 4, after V lost 4 bases and J lost 8 bases. This CDR3 spans 14 amino acids. CDR3 nucleotide sequence: TGTGCCAGCAGCTCTGGACAGGGGGCGGACATTCAGTACTTC. Its protein product is CASSSGQGADIQYF.

The V call is TRBV9, the J call TRBJ2-1; D is uncertain. Germline-derived CDR1 and CDR2 are SGDLS and YYNGEE. V gave up 0 bases and J gave up 5 bases, with 9 bases separating them. CDR3 length: 14 residues. The CDR3 DNA follows: TGTGCCAGCAGCGTAGGGGCTATAGACAATGAGCAGTTCTTC. Its protein product is CASSVGAIDNEQFF.

The count of this clone is one. CDR3 sequence: CASSFARYSNQPQHF. The CDR3 region has the DNA TGTGCCAGCAGTTTTGCCAGGTATAGCAATCAGCCCCAGCATTTT. V is TRBV6-5 and J is TRBJ1-5; no definite D call. V shed 4 bases and J shed 0 bases, with 10 bases lying between them. Germline assignment: CDR1 MNHEY and CDR2 SVGAGI. The CDR3 length is 15 residues.

The chain is built from TRBV2 and TRBJ2-5, with TRBD2 as a possible D gene (6 bases). Germline loops: CDR1 SNHLY, CDR2 FYNNEI. CDR3 length equals 14 residues. With 3 bases removed from V and 5 bases from J, the gap between germline ends came to 13 bases. The CDR3 bases are TGTGCCAGCAGTGAGTCGTGGGAGGAGGAGACCCAGTACTTC. Residues: CASSESWEEETQYF.

The chain couples TRBV11-2 to TRBJ2-7, with D maybe TRBD1 (6 bases). V lost 2 bases and J 2 bases, leaving 7 bases between the germline ends. CDR1 is SGHAT and CDR2 is FQNNGV in the germline V gene. There are 13 residues in the CDR3. In nucleotides, the CDR3 is TGTGCCAGCAGCTTACAGGGGACCTACGAGCAGTACTTC. It is translated as CASSLQGTYEQYF.

This chain connects TRBV25-1 to TRBJ1-4; D is unresolved. Germline CDR1 is MGHDK and CDR2 is SYGVNS. The CDR3 extends over 13 amino acids. The germline V and J ends were trimmed by 1 base and 6 bases, with 6 bases remaining between them. This CDR3 is CASSEFPDEKLFF. CDR3 in DNA: TGTGCCAGCAGTGAATTCCCGGATGAAAAACTGTTTTTT.

The chain is built from TRBV10-2 and TRBJ2-1; 10 nucleotides align to TRBD2. The CDR3 length is 19 residues. V gave up 7 bases and J gave up 8 bases; unmatched junction bases: 23. Germline values: CDR1 WSHSY, CDR2 SAAADI. The CDR3 loop reads CASTPGLAGVLSKSDEQFF. The CDR3 DNA reads TGCGCCAGCACCCCTGGTCTAGCGGGAGTCCTTAGTAAGAGCGATGAGCAGTTCTTC.

The gene calls are TRBV5-6 and TRBJ2-1; 11 positions agree with TRBD2. V was clipped by 0 bases and J by 9 bases; unmatched bases: 8. The CDR3 has 16 amino acids. Germline V CDR1 and CDR2: SGHDT, YYEEEE. The CDR3 here is CASSLVALAGGGEQFF. CDR3 nucleotide sequence: TGTGCCAGCAGCTTGGTCGCGCTAGCGGGAGGAGGTGAGCAGTTCTTC.

This chain's CDR3 is CASREGANTGELFF. DNA of the CDR3: TGCGCCAGCAGGGAGGGGGCTAACACCGGGGAGCTGTTTTTT. The chain uses TRBV5-1 and TRBJ2-2; a possible D gene is TRBD1 (7 bases). Trimming took off 5 bases at V and 2 bases at J, with 10 bases between the two ends. This CDR3 contains 14 residues. Germline V lookup: CDR1 SGHRS, CDR2 YFSETQ.

The V gene is TRBV19, the J gene TRBJ1-5, with no clear D. Trimming shortened V by 4 bases and J by 0 bases, and 7 bases separated the two germline ends. This CDR3 comprises 14 residues. Germline V gives CDR1 LNHDA, CDR2 SQIVND (reference sequence). CDR3 in DNA: TGTGCCAGTAGTACAGGTTTTAGCAATCAGCCCCAGCATTTT. Its protein is CASSTGFSNQPQHF.

The rearrangement joins TRBV10-2 to TRBJ2-1, with D possibly matching TRBD1 (5 bases). Germline V CDR1 and CDR2: WSHSY, SAAADI. This CDR3 is built from 13 residues. The germline V and J ends were trimmed by 6 bases and 7 bases, with 13 bases remaining between them. CDR3 loop: CASRFPGWNEQFF. CDR3 DNA: TGCGCCAGCAGGTTCCCAGGGTGGAATGAGCAGTTCTTC.

This sequence joins TRBV7-9 and TRBJ2-5; maybe TRBD2 (6 bases). Germline assignment: CDR1 SEHNR and CDR2 FQNEAQ (reference sequence). V lost 5 bases and J 5 bases, leaving 18 bases between the germline ends. CDR3 size: 15 residues. For the CDR3, the DNA is TGTGCCAGCAGCGCCCGGTCTCAACGGGGGGAGACCCAGTACTTC. Translating gives CASSARSQRGETQYF.

In DNA form, the CDR3 reads TGTGCCAGCAGCTTGGGGGGGCGGCAAGAGACCCAGTACTTC. Its translation: CASSLGGRQETQYF. The J gene is TRBJ2-5, the V gene TRBV7-2, with D maybe TRBD2 (7 bases). Trimming pared 3 bases from V and 2 bases from J, leaving 10 bases between. The CDR3 totals 14 residues. CDR1 SGHTA and CDR2 FQGNSA come from the germline V gene.

The CDR3 spells CASSPDSGIVAETQYF. The CDR3, as DNA: TGTGCCAGCAGCCCCGATAGCGGGATAGTGGCAGAGACCCAGTACTTC. The chain uses TRBV7-9 and TRBJ2-5; TRBD2 matches at 8 bases. V lost 5 bases and J lost 4; bases outside the gene matches: 12. The CDR3 is made up of 16 amino acids. The germline V gene encodes CDR1 SEHNR and CDR2 FQNEAQ (reference sequence).

The rearrangement links TRBV7-3 to TRBJ2-3; 11 bases map to TRBD2. The length of the CDR3 is 16 residues. Unmatched junction bases numbered 5, after V lost 1 base and J lost 5 bases. Germline V gene lookup returns CDR1 SGHTA and CDR2 FQGTGA. The CDR3 DNA reads as TGTGCCAGCAGCTTAAGTAGCGGGAGGGCCGGAGATACGCAGTATTTT. Encoded protein: CASSLSSGRAGDTQYF.

This clone was found once. The CDR3 sequence: CASSLRPSGSRDEQFF. The CDR3 nucleotides are TGTGCCAGCAGCTTACGCCCTAGCGGGAGTCGGGATGAGCAGTTCTTC. V gene TRBV7-8 combines with J gene TRBJ2-1; TRBD2 matches at 10 bases. Germline loops: CDR1 SGHVS, CDR2 FQNEAQ. The CDR3 is 16 amino acids. After removal of 2 bases from V and 8 bases from J, the junction contained 9 bases not matched to a gene.